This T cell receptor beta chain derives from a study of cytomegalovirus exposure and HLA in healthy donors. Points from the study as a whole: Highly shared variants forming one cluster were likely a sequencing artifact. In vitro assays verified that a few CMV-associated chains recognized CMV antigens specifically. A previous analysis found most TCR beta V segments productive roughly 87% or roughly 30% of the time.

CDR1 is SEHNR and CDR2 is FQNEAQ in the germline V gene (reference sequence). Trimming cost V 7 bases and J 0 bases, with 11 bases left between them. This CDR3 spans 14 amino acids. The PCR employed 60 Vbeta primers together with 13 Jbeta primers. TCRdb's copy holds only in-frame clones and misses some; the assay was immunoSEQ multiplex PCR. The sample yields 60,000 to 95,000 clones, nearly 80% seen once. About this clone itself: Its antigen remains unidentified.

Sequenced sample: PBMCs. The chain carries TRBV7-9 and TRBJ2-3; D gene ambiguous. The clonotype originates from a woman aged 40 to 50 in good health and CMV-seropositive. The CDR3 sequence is CASMRGSSTDTQYF. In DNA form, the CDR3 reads TGTGCCAGCATGCGAGGCTCAAGCACAGATACGCAGTATTTT.